This T cell receptor (beta chain) was sequenced during a study of CD8 T cells in ankylosing spondylitis. The authors made TCR beta libraries by quantitative 5'-RACE with molecular barcodes. TCRdb analysed the 5' RACE reads with MiXCR anew, one entry per CDR3 protein. The table lists 200,000 or so distinct CDR3 sequences, 13% of them singletons. This CDR3 contains 14 residues. The germline V gene encodes CDR1 SNHLY and CDR2 FYNNEI. V lost 8 bases, J lost 7 bases, and 18 bases lay in between. In this sample, this clonotype turned up many times. The chain links TRBV2 to TRBJ1-5; maybe TRBD1 (6 bases). Sample: blood, either unsorted or a sorted T cell fraction (not recorded which). This receptor was obtained from a female donor with ankylosing spondylitis or in good health (not recorded which). The CDR3 sequence is CASGGYGGRQPQHF. CDR3 DNA: TGTGCCAGCGGGGGCTACGGCGGGAGGCAGCCCCAGCATTTT.